The rows below give T cell receptor beta chains drawn from one sample of a study of beta chain features in type 1 diabetes. Profiling relied on immunoSEQ multiplex PCR, and the TCRdb table lists in-frame clones only, not all of them. The repertoire has roughly 370,000 clones, around 13% of them found once; the top ten carry roughly 0.04%. Material: naive CD4+ T cells from blood. The receptors derive from a man under 40 in good health. Both conserved end residues are part of each CDR3. The order of the fields is V gene, D gene, clone size, J gene, CDR3 protein, CDR3 DNA. A D gene is named only where the DNA matches it firmly. Some rows have no size entry. The others give once, few or many, or a class for an expanded clone.

v_call: TRBV10-2; d_call: .; clone_size: once; j_call: TRBJ1-1; cdr3_aa: CASNPGLRSTEAFF; cdr3_nt: TGCGCCAGCAATCCAGGGCTTAGGAGCACTGAAGCTTTCTTT
v_call: TRBV2; d_call: .; clone_size: .; j_call: TRBJ2-1; cdr3_aa: CASSDWAARYNEQFF; cdr3_nt: TGTGCCAGCAGTGATTGGGCCGCCCGCTACAATGAGCAGTTCTTC
v_call: TRBV10-3; d_call: TRBD2; clone_size: .; j_call: TRBJ2-3; cdr3_aa: CAISDGLAGVDTQYF; cdr3_nt: TGTGCCATCAGTGACGGACTAGCGGGTGTGGATACGCAGTATTTT
v_call: TRBV9; d_call: .; clone_size: .; j_call: TRBJ2-5; cdr3_aa: CASSLSLGETQYF; cdr3_nt: TGTGCCAGCAGCCTCTCCCTGGGAGAGACCCAGTACTTC
v_call: TRBV25-1; d_call: .; clone_size: few; j_call: TRBJ1-3; cdr3_aa: CASSYTEDSGNTIYF; cdr3_nt: TGTGCCAGCAGTTATACAGAGGACTCTGGAAACACCATATATTTT
v_call: TRBV29-1; d_call: .; clone_size: .; j_call: TRBJ2-1; cdr3_aa: CSGVGSRANEQFF; cdr3_nt: TGCAGCGGCGTTGGGTCAAGGGCCAATGAGCAGTTCTTC
v_call: TRBV6-5; d_call: TRBD2; clone_size: few; j_call: TRBJ2-1; cdr3_aa: CASSRLADNNEQFF; cdr3_nt: TGTGCCAGCAGTCGACTAGCGGATAACAATGAGCAGTTCTTC
v_call: TRBV7-3; d_call: .; clone_size: .; j_call: TRBJ2-1; cdr3_aa: CASSLPTTTKRNEQFF; cdr3_nt: TGTGCCAGCAGCTTACCGACAACGACTAAAAGGAATGAGCAGTTCTTC
v_call: TRBV19; d_call: .; clone_size: .; j_call: TRBJ2-1; cdr3_aa: CASSGRVGDEQFF; cdr3_nt: TGTGCCAGTAGTGGCAGGGTGGGCGATGAGCAGTTCTTC
v_call: TRBV7-2; d_call: .; clone_size: few; j_call: TRBJ2-7; cdr3_aa: CASSWRPLSSYEQYF; cdr3_nt: TGTGCCAGCAGTTGGAGGCCCCTCAGCTCCTACGAGCAGTACTTC
v_call: TRBV5-1; d_call: .; clone_size: once; j_call: TRBJ1-5; cdr3_aa: CASSLGGGNQPQHF; cdr3_nt: TGCGCCAGCAGCTTGGGGGGCGGCAATCAGCCCCAGCATTTT
v_call: TRBV5-1; d_call: TRBD2; clone_size: .; j_call: TRBJ2-3; cdr3_aa: CASSLEPRGTDTQYF; cdr3_nt: TGCGCCAGCAGCTTGGAACCGCGGGGGACAGATACGCAGTATTTT
v_call: TRBV29-1; d_call: .; clone_size: few; j_call: TRBJ2-2; cdr3_aa: CSVEGRRTTGELFF; cdr3_nt: TGCAGCGTTGAGGGGCGGCGGACGACCGGGGAGCTGTTTTTT
v_call: TRBV10-3; d_call: .; clone_size: few; j_call: TRBJ2-3; cdr3_aa: CAIREADTQYF; cdr3_nt: TGTGCCATCAGGGAGGCAGATACGCAGTATTTT
v_call: TRBV10-3; d_call: TRBD1; clone_size: few; j_call: TRBJ2-3; cdr3_aa: CAIRTDRPESSTDTQYF; cdr3_nt: TGTGCCATCAGGACGGACAGGCCTGAGTCTAGCACAGATACGCAGTATTTT
v_call: TRBV27; d_call: TRBD2; clone_size: .; j_call: TRBJ2-5; cdr3_aa: CASSPKDLGRTRETQYF; cdr3_nt: TGTGCCAGCAGTCCGAAGGACCTCGGCCGGACTAGGGAGACCCAGTACTTC
v_call: TRBV14; d_call: .; clone_size: .; j_call: TRBJ1-6; cdr3_aa: CASSRGPQSSYNSPLHF; cdr3_nt: TGTGCCAGCAGCCGTGGGCCTCAAAGCTCCTATAATTCACCCCTCCACTTT
v_call: TRBV9; d_call: TRBD1; clone_size: few; j_call: TRBJ1-5; cdr3_aa: CASSGGQGGQPQHF; cdr3_nt: TGTGCCAGCAGCGGGGGACAGGGCGGTCAGCCCCAGCATTTT
v_call: TRBV5-6; d_call: .; clone_size: .; j_call: TRBJ2-6; cdr3_aa: CASSLFDSGANVLTF; cdr3_nt: TGTGCCAGCAGCTTGTTTGACTCTGGGGCCAACGTCCTGACTTTC
v_call: TRBV7-3; d_call: TRBD2; clone_size: few; j_call: TRBJ2-1; cdr3_aa: CASSFQRTSNEQFF; cdr3_nt: TGTGCCAGCAGCTTCCAAAGGACTAGCAATGAGCAGTTCTTC
v_call: TRBV29-1; d_call: .; clone_size: many; j_call: TRBJ2-1; cdr3_aa: CSHTKPTGNGNEQFF; cdr3_nt: TGCAGCCACACAAAACCTACAGGGAATGGAAATGAGCAGTTCTTC
v_call: TRBV9; d_call: .; clone_size: few; j_call: TRBJ2-1; cdr3_aa: CASGGLSNEQFF; cdr3_nt: TGTGCCAGCGGAGGACTCTCCAATGAGCAGTTCTTC
v_call: TRBV6-5; d_call: TRBD1; clone_size: .; j_call: TRBJ2-1; cdr3_aa: CASRPLGGWNEQFF; cdr3_nt: TGTGCCAGCAGACCCTTAGGGGGCTGGAATGAGCAGTTCTTC
v_call: TRBV9; d_call: TRBD2; clone_size: few; j_call: TRBJ2-3; cdr3_aa: CASSVGLAGGSDTQYF; cdr3_nt: TGTGCCAGCAGCGTAGGACTAGCGGGAGGATCAGATACGCAGTATTTT
v_call: TRBV18; d_call: .; clone_size: few; j_call: TRBJ1-1; cdr3_aa: CASSPGIQNTEAFF; cdr3_nt: TGTGCCAGCTCACCAGGGATACAGAACACTGAAGCTTTCTTT
v_call: TRBV14; d_call: TRBD2; clone_size: .; j_call: TRBJ2-1; cdr3_aa: CASSRFGILLAGGYNEQFF; cdr3_nt: TGTGCCAGCAGCCGCTTTGGTATACTTCTAGCGGGAGGATACAATGAGCAGTTCTTC
v_call: TRBV27; d_call: .; clone_size: .; j_call: TRBJ2-5; cdr3_aa: CASSFEGGLETQYF; cdr3_nt: TGTGCCAGCAGTTTTGAGGGGGGGTTGGAGACCCAGTACTTC
v_call: TRBV4-3; d_call: .; clone_size: few; j_call: TRBJ1-2; cdr3_aa: CASSQESKLVNYGYTF; cdr3_nt: TGCGCCAGCAGCCAAGAGTCAAAACTTGTTAACTATGGCTACACCTTC
v_call: TRBV7-2; d_call: TRBD2; clone_size: few; j_call: TRBJ2-5; cdr3_aa: CASSPRTSGGQETQYF; cdr3_nt: TGTGCCAGCAGTCCTCGGACTAGCGGGGGACAAGAGACCCAGTACTTC
v_call: TRBV25-1; d_call: .; clone_size: few; j_call: TRBJ2-3; cdr3_aa: CASSGGTFTDTQYF; cdr3_nt: TGTGCCAGCAGTGGTGGGACATTCACAGATACGCAGTATTTT
v_call: TRBV15; d_call: .; clone_size: .; j_call: TRBJ1-2; cdr3_aa: CATSRGTEANYGYTF; cdr3_nt: TGTGCCACCAGCAGAGGGACAGAAGCTAACTATGGCTACACCTTC
v_call: TRBV7-9; d_call: .; clone_size: .; j_call: TRBJ2-7; cdr3_aa: CASSLIGGSYEQYF; cdr3_nt: TGTGCCAGCAGCTTAATAGGGGGCTCCTACGAGCAGTACTTC
v_call: TRBV7-9; d_call: .; clone_size: .; j_call: TRBJ1-1; cdr3_aa: CASSLLQNTEAFF; cdr3_nt: TGTGCCAGCAGCTTATTACAGAACACTGAAGCTTTCTTT
v_call: TRBV6-1; d_call: .; clone_size: .; j_call: TRBJ2-3; cdr3_aa: CASSPLTRGTDTQYF; cdr3_nt: TGTGCCAGCAGTCCTCTCACACGCGGCACAGATACGCAGTATTTT
v_call: TRBV5-1; d_call: TRBD2; clone_size: .; j_call: TRBJ2-1; cdr3_aa: CASSLFSGSSYNEQFF; cdr3_nt: TGCGCCAGCAGCTTATTCAGCGGGAGCTCCTACAATGAGCAGTTCTTC
v_call: TRBV30; d_call: .; clone_size: few; j_call: TRBJ2-2; cdr3_aa: CAWSLGDQAGELFF; cdr3_nt: TGTGCCTGGAGTTTAGGGGATCAAGCCGGGGAGCTGTTTTTT
v_call: TRBV7-2; d_call: .; clone_size: few; j_call: TRBJ2-3; cdr3_aa: CASRLAGGTDTQYF; cdr3_nt: TGTGCCAGCAGGTTAGCCGGTGGCACAGATACGCAGTATTTT
v_call: TRBV27; d_call: .; clone_size: few; j_call: TRBJ1-4; cdr3_aa: CASRPWEATNEKLFF; cdr3_nt: TGTGCCAGCAGACCCTGGGAAGCAACTAATGAAAAACTGTTTTTT
v_call: TRBV7-9; d_call: .; clone_size: .; j_call: TRBJ2-7; cdr3_aa: CASSLGERLYEQYF; cdr3_nt: TGTGCCAGCAGCTTAGGGGAGCGGCTCTACGAGCAGTACTTC
v_call: TRBV15; d_call: .; clone_size: .; j_call: TRBJ2-1; cdr3_aa: CATSTRGDNEQFF; cdr3_nt: TGTGCCACCAGCACCCGAGGGGACAATGAGCAGTTCTTC
v_call: TRBV25-1; d_call: TRBD1; clone_size: .; j_call: TRBJ1-1; cdr3_aa: CASSRPTTGLSGTEAFF; cdr3_nt: TGTGCCAGCAGTAGACCCACGACAGGGCTTTCGGGCACTGAAGCTTTCTTT
v_call: TRBV29-1; d_call: TRBD2; clone_size: few; j_call: TRBJ2-3; cdr3_aa: CSVSGLAGTSDTQYF; cdr3_nt: TGCAGCGTTTCCGGACTAGCGGGAACATCCGATACGCAGTATTTT
v_call: TRBV7-2; d_call: .; clone_size: few; j_call: TRBJ2-3; cdr3_aa: CASSLSGWGSTDTQYF; cdr3_nt: TGTGCCAGCAGCTTAAGCGGGTGGGGGAGCACAGATACGCAGTATTTT
v_call: TRBV30; d_call: .; clone_size: .; j_call: TRBJ2-4; cdr3_aa: CAWTPPAKNIQYF; cdr3_nt: TGTGCCTGGACTCCTCCAGCCAAAAACATTCAGTACTTC
v_call: TRBV9; d_call: .; clone_size: .; j_call: TRBJ2-5; cdr3_aa: CASSVGNQETQYF; cdr3_nt: TGTGCCAGCAGCGTGGGGAACCAAGAGACCCAGTACTTC
v_call: TRBV29-1; d_call: .; clone_size: few; j_call: TRBJ2-5; cdr3_aa: CSVGQQETQYF; cdr3_nt: TGCAGCGTTGGGCAGCAAGAGACCCAGTACTTC
v_call: TRBV27; d_call: TRBD2; clone_size: .; j_call: TRBJ2-1; cdr3_aa: CASGTRTSNNEQFF; cdr3_nt: TGTGCCAGCGGAACTCGGACTAGCAACAATGAGCAGTTCTTC
v_call: TRBV7-2; d_call: .; clone_size: few; j_call: TRBJ1-6; cdr3_aa: CASSSPGYSPLHF; cdr3_nt: TGTGCCAGCAGCTCCCCAGGGTATTCACCCCTCCACTTT